Sequencing of this T cell receptor (beta chain) was carried out in a study of T-cell reconstitution after alpha-beta-depleted transplantation in children. Molecular barcoding with unique molecular identifiers was used for the TCRbeta library. MiXCR, run by TCRdb on the PCR reads, gives a single entry per CDR3 protein. This table holds 500,000 to 600,000 distinct CDR3 sequences, around a third found once. The CDR3 totals 15 residues. The V gene's germline CDR1 is WSHSY and CDR2 SAAADI. V lost 2 bases to trimming and J lost 6 bases; unmatched junction nucleotides: 4. The specimen comprised PBMCs from the stem cell graft donor, sampled from the stem cell graft. The chain joins TRBV10-2 to TRBJ1-5; 10 bases match TRBD1. The sequence came from a human donor who donated a stem cell graft to a child with aplastic anemia. The CDR3 DNA sequence: TGCGCCAGCAGTGAGGACAGGGGGCGCGTTCAGCCCCAGCATTTT. Its protein product is CASSEDRGRVQPQHF.